The rows below give T cell receptor beta chains drawn from one sample of a study of Graves' ophthalmopathy and Graves' hyperthyroidism. TCRdb fed the multiplex PCR reads into MiXCR, producing one record per CDR3 protein. The sample carries 400,000 or so distinct CDR3 sequences, 15% to 17% recorded once. The sequenced sample was peripheral blood. Receptors originate from a woman under 30 with stable Graves' hyperthyroidism. Both conserved end residues are part of each CDR3. The order of the fields is clone size, J gene, D gene, V gene, CDR3 protein, CDR3 DNA. The D gene is left open where the match is weak. Some rows mark clone size as missing; the rest say once, few, many or name a class of expanded clone.

clone size: many
J gene: TRBJ1-6
D gene: -
V gene: TRBV11-2
CDR3 protein: CASSSQTRRSPLHF
CDR3 DNA: TGTGCCAGCAGCTCCCAGACGAGGAGGTCACCCCTCCACTTT

clone size: many
J gene: TRBJ2-5
D gene: -
V gene: TRBV7-2
CDR3 protein: CATGGKVEETQYF
CDR3 DNA: TGTGCCACCGGGGGCAAGGTGGAAGAGACCCAGTACTTC

clone size: many
J gene: TRBJ2-7
D gene: -
V gene: TRBV19
CDR3 protein: CASGLRDRGSYEQYF
CDR3 DNA: TGTGCCAGTGGTCTCCGGGACCGAGGCTCCTACGAGCAGTACTTC

clone size: few
J gene: TRBJ1-1
D gene: -
V gene: TRBV4-1
CDR3 protein: CASSPLEKVNTEAFF
CDR3 DNA: TGCGCCAGCAGCCCTTTGGAGAAAGTGAACACTGAAGCTTTCTTT

clone size: many
J gene: TRBJ2-2
D gene: -
V gene: TRBV5-1
CDR3 protein: CASSLPDSSLAFTGELFF
CDR3 DNA: TGCGCCAGCAGCTTACCGGACAGCAGCCTTGCCTTCACCGGGGAGCTGTTTTTT

clone size: many
J gene: TRBJ1-2
D gene: -
V gene: TRBV24-1
CDR3 protein: CAISRGPPSNYGYTF
CDR3 DNA: TGTGCCATCTCAAGGGGCCCACCATCTAACTATGGCTACACCTTC

clone size: many
J gene: TRBJ1-2
D gene: -
V gene: TRBV6-5
CDR3 protein: CASSSYPVNYGYTF
CDR3 DNA: TGTGCCAGCAGTTCCTATCCCGTCAACTATGGCTACACCTTC

clone size: many
J gene: TRBJ1-1
D gene: -
V gene: TRBV11-2
CDR3 protein: CASSPRRSNTEAFF
CDR3 DNA: TGTGCCAGCAGCCCCCGGCGGTCGAACACTGAAGCTTTCTTT

clone size: -
J gene: TRBJ1-1
D gene: TRBD1
V gene: TRBV19
CDR3 protein: CASSNPRQGATEAFF
CDR3 DNA: TGTGCCAGTAGTAACCCCCGACAGGGGGCAACTGAAGCTTTCTTT

clone size: -
J gene: TRBJ1-5
D gene: TRBD1
V gene: TRBV19
CDR3 protein: CASMDRANNQPQHF
CDR3 DNA: TGTGCCAGTATGGACAGGGCGAACAATCAGCCCCAGCATTTT

clone size: many
J gene: TRBJ1-2
D gene: TRBD1
V gene: TRBV12-3/TRBV12-4
CDR3 protein: CASSLPGTGGGYGYTF
CDR3 DNA: TGTGCCAGCAGTTTGCCCGGGACAGGGGGCGGCTATGGCTACACCTTC

clone size: many
J gene: TRBJ1-5
D gene: -
V gene: TRBV19
CDR3 protein: CASSIYRTVSNQPQHF
CDR3 DNA: TGTGCCAGTAGTATTTACCGGACTGTGAGCAATCAGCCCCAGCATTTT

clone size: many
J gene: TRBJ2-2
D gene: TRBD2
V gene: TRBV12-3/TRBV12-4
CDR3 protein: CASRSGGLNTGELFF
CDR3 DNA: TGTGCCAGTAGGAGCGGGGGGCTTAACACCGGGGAGCTGTTTTTT

clone size: many
J gene: TRBJ2-5
D gene: -
V gene: TRBV5-1
CDR3 protein: CASSLGQVGETQYF
CDR3 DNA: TGCGCCAGCAGCTTGGGCCAGGTCGGAGAGACCCAGTACTTC

clone size: -
J gene: TRBJ2-5
D gene: -
V gene: TRBV5-1
CDR3 protein: CASSLNPHRMGSNQETQYF
CDR3 DNA: TGCGCCAGCAGCTTGAACCCACACAGAATGGGGTCTAACCAAGAGACCCAGTACTTC

clone size: many
J gene: TRBJ1-1
D gene: TRBD1
V gene: TRBV20-1
CDR3 protein: CSAKGQMNTEAFF
CDR3 DNA: TGCAGTGCTAAGGGACAGATGAACACTGAAGCTTTCTTT

clone size: few
J gene: TRBJ1-2
D gene: TRBD1
V gene: TRBV12-3/TRBV12-4
CDR3 protein: CASRGQGAYYGYTF
CDR3 DNA: TGTGCCAGCAGAGGACAGGGGGCCTACTATGGCTACACCTTC

clone size: -
J gene: TRBJ2-4
D gene: -
V gene: TRBV12-5
CDR3 protein: CASGSPDGWGGNIQYF
CDR3 DNA: TGTGCTAGTGGTTCCCCCGATGGGTGGGGCGGAAACATTCAGTACTTC

clone size: -
J gene: TRBJ1-1
D gene: -
V gene: TRBV19
CDR3 protein: CASSTTRGSTEAFF
CDR3 DNA: TGTGCCAGTAGTACGACAAGGGGTAGCACTGAAGCTTTCTTT

clone size: many
J gene: TRBJ1-2
D gene: -
V gene: TRBV20-1
CDR3 protein: CSASPGGVHGYTF
CDR3 DNA: TGCAGTGCCTCCCCCGGAGGGGTCCATGGCTACACCTTC

clone size: many
J gene: TRBJ2-5
D gene: TRBD1
V gene: TRBV7-8
CDR3 protein: CASSFPGQKETQYF
CDR3 DNA: TGTGCCAGCAGCTTTCCGGGACAGAAAGAGACCCAGTACTTC

clone size: many
J gene: TRBJ1-5
D gene: -
V gene: TRBV11-2
CDR3 protein: CASGQGSNQPQHF
CDR3 DNA: TGTGCCAGCGGCCAGGGTAGCAATCAGCCCCAGCATTTT

clone size: many
J gene: TRBJ2-7
D gene: TRBD2
V gene: TRBV11-2
CDR3 protein: CASSLGWGGGGYEQYF
CDR3 DNA: TGTGCCAGCAGCTTAGGTTGGGGGGGAGGAGGCTACGAGCAGTACTTC

clone size: many
J gene: TRBJ1-1
D gene: -
V gene: TRBV12-3/TRBV12-4
CDR3 protein: CASSAYTEAFF
CDR3 DNA: TGTGCCAGCAGTGCGTACACTGAAGCTTTCTTT

clone size: many
J gene: TRBJ1-5
D gene: TRBD1
V gene: TRBV6-1
CDR3 protein: CASSADRGNQPQHF
CDR3 DNA: TGTGCCAGCAGTGCGGACAGGGGCAATCAGCCCCAGCATTTT

clone size: -
J gene: TRBJ1-2
D gene: -
V gene: TRBV4-1
CDR3 protein: CASSQDWPSHGYTF
CDR3 DNA: TGCGCCAGCAGCCAAGATTGGCCGAGCCATGGCTACACCTTC

clone size: many
J gene: TRBJ1-5
D gene: -
V gene: TRBV19
CDR3 protein: CASSIIGRPNSNQPQHF
CDR3 DNA: TGTGCCAGTAGTATTATAGGAAGACCTAATAGCAATCAGCCCCAGCATTTT

clone size: -
J gene: TRBJ2-5
D gene: TRBD1
V gene: TRBV11-2
CDR3 protein: CASSLTGDRGQETQYF
CDR3 DNA: TGTGCCAGCAGCCTAACGGGGGACAGGGGGCAAGAGACCCAGTACTTC

clone size: many
J gene: TRBJ1-5
D gene: -
V gene: TRBV19
CDR3 protein: CASSGQGDGQPQHF
CDR3 DNA: TGTGCCAGTAGTGGGCAGGGAGACGGTCAGCCCCAGCATTTT

clone size: many
J gene: TRBJ1-2
D gene: -
V gene: TRBV12-3/TRBV12-4
CDR3 protein: CASSSDLTWYGYTF
CDR3 DNA: TGTGCCAGCAGTTCAGACCTTACTTGGTATGGCTACACCTTC

clone size: many
J gene: TRBJ1-3
D gene: -
V gene: TRBV11-2
CDR3 protein: CASSLYGGRAFGNTIYF
CDR3 DNA: TGTGCCAGCAGCTTATATGGGGGCAGGGCATTCGGAAACACCATATATTTT

clone size: many
J gene: TRBJ2-5
D gene: -
V gene: TRBV3-1
CDR3 protein: CASSQDQQGPETQYF
CDR3 DNA: TGTGCCAGCAGCCAAGACCAACAGGGTCCGGAGACCCAGTACTTC

clone size: many
J gene: TRBJ2-7
D gene: -
V gene: TRBV12-3/TRBV12-4
CDR3 protein: CASSPGRGEPEQYF
CDR3 DNA: TGTGCCAGCAGCCCAGGAAGGGGTGAACCCGAGCAGTACTTC

clone size: many
J gene: TRBJ2-2
D gene: -
V gene: TRBV7-9
CDR3 protein: CASSLGQVAGELFF
CDR3 DNA: TGTGCCAGCAGCTTAGGGCAGGTGGCCGGGGAGCTGTTTTTT

clone size: many
J gene: TRBJ1-1
D gene: -
V gene: TRBV19
CDR3 protein: CASSWTAEGAVNTEAFF
CDR3 DNA: TGTGCCAGTAGTTGGACAGCCGAAGGAGCTGTGAACACTGAAGCTTTCTTT

clone size: -
J gene: TRBJ1-1
D gene: TRBD1
V gene: TRBV10-3
CDR3 protein: CAIKPGQMNTEAFF
CDR3 DNA: TGTGCCATCAAACCGGGACAGATGAACACTGAAGCTTTCTTT